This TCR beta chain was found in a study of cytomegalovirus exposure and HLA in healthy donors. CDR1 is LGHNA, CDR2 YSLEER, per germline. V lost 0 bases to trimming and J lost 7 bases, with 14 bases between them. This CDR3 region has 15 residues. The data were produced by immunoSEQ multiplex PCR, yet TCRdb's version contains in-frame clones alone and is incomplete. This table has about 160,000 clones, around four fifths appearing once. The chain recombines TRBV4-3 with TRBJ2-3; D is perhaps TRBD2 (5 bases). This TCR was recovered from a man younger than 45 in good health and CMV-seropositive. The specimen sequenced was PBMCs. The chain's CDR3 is CASSQDLGGLNTQYF. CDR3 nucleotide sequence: TGCGCCAGCAGCCAAGATCTGGGCGGGTTGAATACGCAGTATTTT.